This TCR beta chain was observed in a study of cytomegalovirus exposure and HLA in healthy donors. Study as a whole: Of around 400 genotyped donors, 81% grouped in the Caucasian-associated ancestry cluster.

Primers: 60 Vbeta forward and 13 Jbeta reverse. Assay used: immunoSEQ multiplex PCR; TCRdb lists only in-frame clones, some missing. The table includes 150,000 to 200,000 clones, around 80% detected once. V was cut by 4 bases and J by 4 bases, with 14 bases left in between. CDR3 size: 14 residues. Per germline, CDR1 SGHRS and CDR2 YFSETQ. Study findings and constraints: A few V segments could not be told apart, such as TRBV6-2 and TRBV6-3, and were left out.

This clone was counted a few times. Its antigen is unidentified. The sequence was obtained from a man younger than 45 in good health and CMV-seronegative. The chain joins TRBV5-1 to TRBJ1-2; D not resolved. Sequenced material: PBMCs. CDR3 in amino acids: CASSPEGDLYGYTF. The CDR3 DNA sequence: TGCGCCAGCAGCCCTGAGGGCGATCTCTATGGCTACACCTTC.